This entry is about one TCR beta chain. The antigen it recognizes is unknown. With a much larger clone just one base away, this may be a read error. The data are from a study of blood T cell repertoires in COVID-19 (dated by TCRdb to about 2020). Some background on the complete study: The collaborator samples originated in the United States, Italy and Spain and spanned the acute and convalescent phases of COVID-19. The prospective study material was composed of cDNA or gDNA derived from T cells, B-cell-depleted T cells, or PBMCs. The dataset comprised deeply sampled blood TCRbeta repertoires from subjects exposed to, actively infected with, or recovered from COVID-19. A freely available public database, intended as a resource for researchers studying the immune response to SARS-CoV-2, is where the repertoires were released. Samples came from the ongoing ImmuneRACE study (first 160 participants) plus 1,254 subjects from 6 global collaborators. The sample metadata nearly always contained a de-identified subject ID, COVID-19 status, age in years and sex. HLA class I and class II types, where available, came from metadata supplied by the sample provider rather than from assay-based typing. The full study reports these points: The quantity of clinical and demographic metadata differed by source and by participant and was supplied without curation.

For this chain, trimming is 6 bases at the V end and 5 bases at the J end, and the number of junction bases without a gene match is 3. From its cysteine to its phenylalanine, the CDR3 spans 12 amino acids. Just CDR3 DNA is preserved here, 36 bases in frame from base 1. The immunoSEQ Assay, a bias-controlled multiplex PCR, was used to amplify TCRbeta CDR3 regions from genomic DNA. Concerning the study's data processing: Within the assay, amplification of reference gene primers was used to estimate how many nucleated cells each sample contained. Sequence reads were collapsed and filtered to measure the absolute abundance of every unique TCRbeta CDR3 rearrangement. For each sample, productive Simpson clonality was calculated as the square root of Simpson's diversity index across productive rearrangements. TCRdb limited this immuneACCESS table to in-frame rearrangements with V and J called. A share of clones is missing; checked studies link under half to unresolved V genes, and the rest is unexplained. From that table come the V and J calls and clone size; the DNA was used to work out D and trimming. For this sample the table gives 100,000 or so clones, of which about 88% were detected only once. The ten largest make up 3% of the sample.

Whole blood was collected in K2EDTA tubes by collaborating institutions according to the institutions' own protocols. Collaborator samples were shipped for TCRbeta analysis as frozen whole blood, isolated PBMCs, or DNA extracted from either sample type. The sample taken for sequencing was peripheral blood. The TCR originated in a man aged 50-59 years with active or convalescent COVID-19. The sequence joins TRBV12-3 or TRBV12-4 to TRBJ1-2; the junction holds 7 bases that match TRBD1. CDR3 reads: CASSMTGYGYTF. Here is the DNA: TGTGCCAGCAGCATGACAGGGTATGGCTACACCTTC.